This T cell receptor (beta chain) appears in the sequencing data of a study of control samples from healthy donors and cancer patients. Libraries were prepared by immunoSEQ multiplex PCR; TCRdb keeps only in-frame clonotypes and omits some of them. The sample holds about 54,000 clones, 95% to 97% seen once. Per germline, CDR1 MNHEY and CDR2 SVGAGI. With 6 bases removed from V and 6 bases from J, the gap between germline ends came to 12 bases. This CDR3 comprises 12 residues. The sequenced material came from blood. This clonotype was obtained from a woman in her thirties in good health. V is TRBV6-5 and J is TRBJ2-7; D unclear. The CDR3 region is CASRTVGSEQYF. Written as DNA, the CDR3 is TGTGCCAGCAGAACAGTCGGGTCCGAGCAGTACTTC.